Included here is one TCR beta chain sequence, with context. Its specificity is not known. This CDR3 has 15 residues. Trimming at V came to 0 bases and at J to 6 bases, leaving 5 bases not matched to a gene. In germline, CDR1 is SGHRS, CDR2 YFSETQ. The data were obtained in a study of immune cell composition in non-small cell lung cancer. Across the whole study: Histologic subtype was mainly adenocarcinoma or squamous cell carcinoma. Regarding the study as a whole: Smoking pack-years did not significantly correlate with tumour TCR-beta clonality. Shared sequences between tumour-reactive and dominant in vivo clones were not proven.

Repertoires were generated with immunoSEQ multiplex PCR, while TCRdb's copy carries only in-frame clones and drops some. The data show about 3,400 clones, with nearly 70% seen just once and around 20% held by the top ten. Normal lung was taken at the farthest possible site, at least 3 cm from tumour. This chain links TRBV5-1 with TRBJ2-4; 8 bases map to TRBD1. This receptor was taken from a human donor with non-small cell lung cancer. Input material: non-adjacent lung tissue. CDR3 sequence reads: CASSLAPGQGNIQYF. CDR3 nucleotides: TGCGCCAGCAGCTTGGCCCCTGGACAGGGAAACATTCAGTACTTC.